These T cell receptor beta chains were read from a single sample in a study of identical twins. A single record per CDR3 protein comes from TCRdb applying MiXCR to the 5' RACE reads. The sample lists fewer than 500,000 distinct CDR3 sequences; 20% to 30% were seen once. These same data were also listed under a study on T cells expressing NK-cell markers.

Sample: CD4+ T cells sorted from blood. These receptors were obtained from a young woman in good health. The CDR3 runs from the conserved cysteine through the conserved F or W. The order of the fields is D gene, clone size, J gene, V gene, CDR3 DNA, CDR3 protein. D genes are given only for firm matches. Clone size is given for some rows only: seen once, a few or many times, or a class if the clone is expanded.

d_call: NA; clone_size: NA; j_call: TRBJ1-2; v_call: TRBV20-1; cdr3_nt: TGCAGTGCTAGAGCACAGACTAGCGGCTATGGCTACACCTTC; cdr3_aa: CSARAQTSGYGYTF
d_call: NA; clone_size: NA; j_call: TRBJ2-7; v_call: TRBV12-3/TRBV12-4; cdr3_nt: TGTGCCAGCAGTACCCTACGGACGGGATCTTCCCTGGGCGAGCAGTACTTC; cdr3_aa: CASSTLRTGSSLGEQYF
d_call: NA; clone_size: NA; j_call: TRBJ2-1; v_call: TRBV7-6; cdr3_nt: TGTGCCAGCAGCGTCCGGGACCAGAGGGGCAATGAGCAGTTCTTC; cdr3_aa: CASSVRDQRGNEQFF
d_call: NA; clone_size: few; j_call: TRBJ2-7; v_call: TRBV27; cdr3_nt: TGTGCCAGCGCTAACTCGAGGGGCGTGGGCGAGCAGTACTTC; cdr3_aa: CASANSRGVGEQYF
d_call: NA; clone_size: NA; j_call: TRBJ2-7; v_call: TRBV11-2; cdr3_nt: TGTGCCAGCAGCTCGAGTAGCGTAACGACCTACGAGCAGTACTTC; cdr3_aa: CASSSSSVTTYEQYF
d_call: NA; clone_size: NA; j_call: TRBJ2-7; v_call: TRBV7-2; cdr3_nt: TGTGCCAGCAGCACCTCGGACATCTACGAGCAGTACTTC; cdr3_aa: CASSTSDIYEQYF
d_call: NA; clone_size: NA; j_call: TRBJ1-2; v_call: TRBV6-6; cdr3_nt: TGTGCCAGCAGTTACTCTGAGGAGGTCTACACCTTC; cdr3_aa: CASSYSEEVYTF
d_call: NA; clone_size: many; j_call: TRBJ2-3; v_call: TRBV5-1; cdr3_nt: TGCGCCAGCAGCTTAAGTTCCGATACGCAGTATTTT; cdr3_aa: CASSLSSDTQYF
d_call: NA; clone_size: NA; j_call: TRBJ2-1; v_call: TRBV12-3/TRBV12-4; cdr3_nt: TGTGCCAGCAGTTTAGCGACCGGGAGCCTGTTGCAGTTCTTC; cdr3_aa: CASSLATGSLLQFF
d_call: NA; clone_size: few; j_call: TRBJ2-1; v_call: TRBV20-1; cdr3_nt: TGCAGTGCTAGAGATCTGGCGGATACTGAGCAGTTCTTC; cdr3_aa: CSARDLADTEQFF
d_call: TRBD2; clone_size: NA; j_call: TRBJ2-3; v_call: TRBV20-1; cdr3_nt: TGCAGTGCTAGAGATCCCGCTAGCGGGAAGACAGATACGCAGTATTTT; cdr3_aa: CSARDPASGKTDTQYF